A single sample gave rise to the 6 T cell receptor beta chains below, sequenced in a study of Ad26.COV2.S vaccination and SARS-CoV-2 variants. Treatment: 19 received Ad26.COV2.S at low or high dose, single or two shots; roughly five received placebo; per-sample allocation not given. After the first vaccine or placebo injection, samples were drawn on day 63. The repertoire was sequenced with immunoSEQ multiplex PCR; TCRdb's copy has only in-frame clones and lacks some. The data contain some 480,000 clones, around 90% of them singletons. Sequencing was performed on peripheral blood, taken in a trial of Ad26.COV2.S vaccine versus placebo. The receptor set was obtained from a person between 18 and 65 years old who received the Ad26.COV2.S COVID-19 vaccine or a placebo.

This clone occurred a few times. The gene calls are TRBV7-8 and TRBJ2-7; D is possibly TRBD1 (5 bases). Germline lookup yields CDR1 SGHVS and CDR2 FQNEAQ. The V end was cut by 6 bases, the J end by 1 base, with 10 bases between. This CDR3 is 13 amino acids long. The CDR3 DNA reads as TGTGCCAGCAGAAGGGGCAAATCCTACGAGCAGTACTTC. Translated: CASRRGKSYEQYF.

The table lists this clone with a count of one. The CDR3 sequence: CASSPPWGGSYEQYF. CDR3 DNA: TGTGCCAGCAGCCCACCCTGGGGGGGCTCCTACGAGCAGTACTTC. The V and J genes are TRBV7-2 and TRBJ2-7; 7 bases agree with TRBD2. This CDR3 contains 15 residues. The germline gives CDR1 SGHTA, CDR2 FQGNSA. V dropped 5 bases and J dropped 0; count of bases not matched to a gene: 7.

The table lists this clone with a count of one. This sequence joins TRBV19 and TRBJ1-3, with 7 bases that match TRBD1. The V gene end was trimmed by 5 bases and the J gene end by 7 bases; junction bases not matched to a gene: 11. CDR3 length: 15 amino acids. CDR1 is LNHDA, CDR2 SQIVND, per germline (reference sequence). The CDR3 coding sequence is TGTGCCAGTAGTTCTCCGCCGACAGGGAGGAACACCATATATTTT. This encodes CASSSPPTGRNTIYF.

The J gene is TRBJ2-1, the V gene TRBV19; D gene unclear. V was clipped by 3 bases and J by 14 bases, with 17 bases between them. CDR3 size: 13 residues. Germline CDR1 is LNHDA and CDR2 is SQIVND (reference sequence). CDR3 region: CASSMSTLGEKFF. CDR3 DNA sequence: TGTGCCAGTAGTATGAGCACCCTCGGAGAAAAGTTCTTC. Filled out from reference TRBV19 and TRBJ2-1, the complete variable domain reads DGGITQSPKYLFRKEGQNVTLSCEQNLNHDAMYWYRQDPGQGLRLIYYSQIVNDFQKGDIAEGYSVSREKKESFPLTVTSAQKNPTAFYLCASSMSTLGEKFFGPGTRLTVL.

The J gene is TRBJ2-2, the V gene TRBV6-5; D is unresolved. The V end was cut by 4 bases, the J end by 5 bases, with 11 bases between. Germline-derived CDR1 and CDR2 are MNHEY and SVGAGI. The CDR3 length is 14 residues. In nucleotides, the CDR3 is TGTGCCAGCAGTTTAAAATGGGGTACCGGGGAGCTGTTTTTT. Residues: CASSLKWGTGELFF.

The V and J genes are TRBV2 and TRBJ1-2; D is undetermined. This CDR3 is built from 11 residues. The germline CDR1 and CDR2 sequences are SNHLY and FYNNEI. V dropped 3 bases and J dropped 4 bases, with 3 bases sitting between them. In DNA, the CDR3 is TGTGCCAGCAGTGACGTCTATGGCTACACCTTC. Its protein is CASSDVYGYTF.